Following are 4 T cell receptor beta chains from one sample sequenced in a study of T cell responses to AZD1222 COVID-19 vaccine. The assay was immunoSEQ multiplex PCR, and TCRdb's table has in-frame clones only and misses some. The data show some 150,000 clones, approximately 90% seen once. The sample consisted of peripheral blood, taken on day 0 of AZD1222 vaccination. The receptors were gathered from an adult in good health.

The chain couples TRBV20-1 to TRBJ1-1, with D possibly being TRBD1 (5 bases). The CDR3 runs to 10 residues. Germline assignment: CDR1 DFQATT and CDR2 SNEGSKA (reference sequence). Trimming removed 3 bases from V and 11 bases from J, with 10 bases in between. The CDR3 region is CSARFGTAFF. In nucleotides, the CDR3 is TGCAGTGCTAGGTTTGGGACGGCTTTCTTT.

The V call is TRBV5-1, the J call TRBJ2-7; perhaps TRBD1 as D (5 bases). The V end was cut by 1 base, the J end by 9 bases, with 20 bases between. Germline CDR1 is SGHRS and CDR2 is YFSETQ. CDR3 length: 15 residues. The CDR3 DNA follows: TGCGCCAGCAGCTTGTCGGACACCTCCCGTTCCAGGCAGTACTTC. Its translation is CASSLSDTSRSRQYF.

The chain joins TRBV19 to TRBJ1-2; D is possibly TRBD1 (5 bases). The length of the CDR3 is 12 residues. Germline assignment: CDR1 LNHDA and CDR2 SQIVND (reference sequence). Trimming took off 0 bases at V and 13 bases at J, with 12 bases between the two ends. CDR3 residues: CASSIERGRCTF. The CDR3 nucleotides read TGTGCCAGTAGTATAGAAAGGGGACGGTGCACCTTC.

The CDR3 DNA is TGTGCCAGCAGCGCCTTCGACAGGGGGAGTAAAGATACGCAGTATTTT. Translated: CASSAFDRGSKDTQYF. The chain is built from TRBV5-5 and TRBJ2-3; TRBD1 agrees at 9 bases. Trimming at V came to 4 bases and at J to 5 bases, leaving 11 bases not matched to a gene. The CDR3 loop spans 16 amino acids. Germline V gives CDR1 SGHKS, CDR2 YYEKEE (reference sequence).